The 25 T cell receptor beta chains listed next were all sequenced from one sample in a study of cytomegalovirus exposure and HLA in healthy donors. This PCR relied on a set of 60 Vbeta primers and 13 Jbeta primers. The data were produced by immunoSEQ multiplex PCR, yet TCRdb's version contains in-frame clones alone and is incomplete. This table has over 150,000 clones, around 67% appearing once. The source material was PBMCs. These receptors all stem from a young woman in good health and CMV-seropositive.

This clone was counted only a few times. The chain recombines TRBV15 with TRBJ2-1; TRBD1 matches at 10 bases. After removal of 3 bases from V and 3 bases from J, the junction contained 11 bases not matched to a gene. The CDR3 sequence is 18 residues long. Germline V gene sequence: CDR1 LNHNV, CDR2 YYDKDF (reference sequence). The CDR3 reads CATSSDSWGQGNYNEQFF. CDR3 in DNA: TGTGCCACCAGCAGTGATTCTTGGGGACAGGGGAACTACAATGAGCAGTTCTTC. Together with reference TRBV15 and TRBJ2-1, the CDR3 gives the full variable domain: DAMVIQNPRYQVTQFGKPVTLSCSQTLNHNVMYWYQQKSSQAPKLLFHYYDKDFNNEADTPDNFQSRRPNTSFCFLDIRSPGLGDTAMYLCATSSDSWGQGNYNEQFFGPGTRLTVL.

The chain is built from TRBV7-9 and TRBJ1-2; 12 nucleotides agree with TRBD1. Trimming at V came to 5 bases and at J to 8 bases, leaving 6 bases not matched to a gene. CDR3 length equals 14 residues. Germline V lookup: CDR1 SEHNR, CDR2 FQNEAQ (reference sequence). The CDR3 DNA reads TGTGCCAGCAGCCCGGGACAGGGGGCCGAAGGCTACACCTTC. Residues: CASSPGQGAEGYTF.

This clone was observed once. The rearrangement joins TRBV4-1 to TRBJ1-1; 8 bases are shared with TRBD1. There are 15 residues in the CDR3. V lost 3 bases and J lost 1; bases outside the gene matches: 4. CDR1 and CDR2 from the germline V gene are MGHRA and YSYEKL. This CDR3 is CASSQMTGANTEAFF. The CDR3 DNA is TGCGCCAGCAGCCAGATGACAGGGGCGAACACTGAAGCTTTCTTT.

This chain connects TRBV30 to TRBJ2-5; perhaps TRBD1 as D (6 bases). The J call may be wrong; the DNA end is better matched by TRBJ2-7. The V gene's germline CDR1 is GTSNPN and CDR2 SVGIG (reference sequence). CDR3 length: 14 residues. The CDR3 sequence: CAWTRQAPTYEQYF. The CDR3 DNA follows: TGTGCCTGGACCCGACAGGCGCCAACCTACGAGCAGTACTTC.

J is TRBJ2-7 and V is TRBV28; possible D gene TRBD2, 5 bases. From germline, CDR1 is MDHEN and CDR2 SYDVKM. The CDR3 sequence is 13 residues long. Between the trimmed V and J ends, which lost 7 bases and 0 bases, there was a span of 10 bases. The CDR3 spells CASTGNPSYEQYF. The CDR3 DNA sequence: TGTGCCAGCACCGGGAACCCCTCCTACGAGCAGTACTTC.

The CDR3 sequence is CASSRLLAGGWNEQFF. The CDR3, as DNA: TGTGCCAGCAGTAGACTTCTAGCGGGAGGTTGGAATGAGCAGTTCTTC. The V and J genes are TRBV7-2 and TRBJ2-1, with 11 bases that match TRBD2. After removal of 6 bases from V and 7 bases from J, the junction contained 11 bases not matched to a gene. Germline CDR1 and CDR2: SGHTA and FQGNSA. The CDR3 length is 16 residues. The variable domain in full, completed from reference TRBV7-2 and TRBJ2-1, reads GAGVSQSPSNKVTEKGKDVELRCDPISGHTALYWYRQSLGQGLEFLIYFQGNSAPDKSGLPSDRFSAERTGGSVSTLTIQRTQQEDSAVYLCASSRLLAGGWNEQFFGPGTRLTVL.

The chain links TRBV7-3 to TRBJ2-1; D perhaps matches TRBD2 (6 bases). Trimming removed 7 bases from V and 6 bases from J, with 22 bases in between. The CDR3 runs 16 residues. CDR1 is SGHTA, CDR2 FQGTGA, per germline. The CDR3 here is CASTYSGGATPNEQFF. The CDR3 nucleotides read TGTGCCAGCACGTACTCCGGGGGTGCAACCCCCAATGAGCAGTTCTTC.

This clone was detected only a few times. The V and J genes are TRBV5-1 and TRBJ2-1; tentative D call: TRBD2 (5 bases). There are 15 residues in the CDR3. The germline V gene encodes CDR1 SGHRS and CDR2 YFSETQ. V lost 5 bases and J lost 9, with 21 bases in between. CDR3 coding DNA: TGCGCCAGCAGGAGAGCGTCGGCTAGCTTGGTTGAGCAGTTCTTC. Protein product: CASRRASASLVEQFF.

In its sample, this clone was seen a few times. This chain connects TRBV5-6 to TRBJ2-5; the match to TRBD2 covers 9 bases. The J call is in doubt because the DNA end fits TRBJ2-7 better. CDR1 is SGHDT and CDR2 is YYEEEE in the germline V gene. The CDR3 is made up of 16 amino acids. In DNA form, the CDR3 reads TGTGCCAGCAGCTTGGCCGGGCGGGAGGGGATTTACGAGCAGTACTTC. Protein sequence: CASSLAGREGIYEQYF.

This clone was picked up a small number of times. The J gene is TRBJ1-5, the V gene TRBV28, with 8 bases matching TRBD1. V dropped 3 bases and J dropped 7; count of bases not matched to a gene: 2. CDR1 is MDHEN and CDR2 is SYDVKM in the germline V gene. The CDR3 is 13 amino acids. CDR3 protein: CASSFRGLQPQHF. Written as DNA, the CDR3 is TGTGCCAGCAGTTTCAGGGGGCTGCAGCCCCAGCATTTT. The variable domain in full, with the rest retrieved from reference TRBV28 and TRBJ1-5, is DVKVTQSSRYLVKRTGEKVFLECVQDMDHENMFWYRQDPGLGLRLIYFSYDVKMKEKGDIPEGYSVSREKKERFSLILESASTNQTSMYLCASSFRGLQPQHFGDGTRLSIL.

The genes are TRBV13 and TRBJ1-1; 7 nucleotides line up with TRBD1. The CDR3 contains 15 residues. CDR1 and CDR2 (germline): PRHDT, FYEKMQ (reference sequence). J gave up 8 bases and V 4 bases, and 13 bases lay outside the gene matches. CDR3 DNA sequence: TGTGCCAGCAGCTCCGACCTATGGACAGGAGAGGAAGCTTTCTTT. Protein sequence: CASSSDLWTGEEAFF.

CDR3 in amino acids: CASSVDSGFNQPQHF. In nucleotides, the CDR3 is TGTGCCAGCAGCGTAGATTCAGGGTTCAATCAGCCCCAGCATTTT. This chain links TRBV9 with TRBJ1-5, with TRBD1 as a possible D gene (5 bases). CDR1 is SGDLS, CDR2 YYNGEE, per germline. Between the trimmed V and J ends, which lost 0 bases and 3 bases, there was a span of 10 bases. The CDR3 runs 15 residues.

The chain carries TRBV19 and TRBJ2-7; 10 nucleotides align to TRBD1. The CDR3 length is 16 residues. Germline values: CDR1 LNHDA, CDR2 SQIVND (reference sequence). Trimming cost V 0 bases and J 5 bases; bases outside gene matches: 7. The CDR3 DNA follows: TGTGCCAGTAGTATAGATCAAGGGACAGGGGAGCACGAGCAGTACTTC. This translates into CASSIDQGTGEHEQYF.

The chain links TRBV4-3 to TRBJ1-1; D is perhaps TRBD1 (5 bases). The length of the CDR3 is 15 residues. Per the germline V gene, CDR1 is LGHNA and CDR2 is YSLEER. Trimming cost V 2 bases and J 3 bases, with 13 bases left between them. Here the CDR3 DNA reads TGCGCCAGCAGCCAATTCCAGGGCTTGGACACTGAAGCTTTCTTT. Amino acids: CASSQFQGLDTEAFF.

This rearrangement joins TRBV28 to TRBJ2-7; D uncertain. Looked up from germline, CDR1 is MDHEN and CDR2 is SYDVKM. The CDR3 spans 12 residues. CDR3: CASTGVAYEQYF. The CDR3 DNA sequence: TGTGCGTCTACGGGTGTTGCCTACGAGCAGTACTTC.

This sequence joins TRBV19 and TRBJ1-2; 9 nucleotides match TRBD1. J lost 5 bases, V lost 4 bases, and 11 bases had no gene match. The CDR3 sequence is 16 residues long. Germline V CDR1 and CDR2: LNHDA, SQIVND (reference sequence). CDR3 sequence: CASSTQVDRGKYGYTF. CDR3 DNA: TGTGCCAGTAGTACCCAGGTGGACAGGGGCAAGTATGGCTACACCTTC. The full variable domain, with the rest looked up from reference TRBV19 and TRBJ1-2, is DGGITQSPKYLFRKEGQNVTLSCEQNLNHDAMYWYRQDPGQGLRLIYYSQIVNDFQKGDIAEGYSVSREKKESFPLTVTSAQKNPTAFYLCASSTQVDRGKYGYTFGSGTRLTVV.

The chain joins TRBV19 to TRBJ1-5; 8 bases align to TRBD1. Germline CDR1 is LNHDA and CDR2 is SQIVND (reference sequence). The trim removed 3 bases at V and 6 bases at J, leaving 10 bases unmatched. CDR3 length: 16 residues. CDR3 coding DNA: TGTGCCAGTAGTATTCTCTTCGGACAGGGTGGTCAGCCCCAGCATTTT. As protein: CASSILFGQGGQPQHF.

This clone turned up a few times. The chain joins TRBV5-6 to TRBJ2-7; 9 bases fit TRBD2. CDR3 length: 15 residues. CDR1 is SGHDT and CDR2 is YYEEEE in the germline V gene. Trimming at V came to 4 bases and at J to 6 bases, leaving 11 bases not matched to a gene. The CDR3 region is CASSPVAGASGEQYF. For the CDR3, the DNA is TGTGCCAGCAGCCCCGTAGCGGGAGCCTCGGGCGAGCAGTACTTC. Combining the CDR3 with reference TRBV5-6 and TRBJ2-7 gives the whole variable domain DAGVTQSPTHLIKTRGQQVTLRCSPKSGHDTVSWYQQALGQGPQFIFQYYEEEERQRGNFPDRFSGHQFPNYSSELNVNALLLGDSALYLCASSPVAGASGEQYFGPGTRLTVT.

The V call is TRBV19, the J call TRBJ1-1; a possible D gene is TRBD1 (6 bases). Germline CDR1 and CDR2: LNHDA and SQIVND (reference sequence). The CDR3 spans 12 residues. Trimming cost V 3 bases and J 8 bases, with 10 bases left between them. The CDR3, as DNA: TGTGCCAGTAGTATGCAGACAGGAGAAGCTTTCTTT. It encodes CASSMQTGEAFF.

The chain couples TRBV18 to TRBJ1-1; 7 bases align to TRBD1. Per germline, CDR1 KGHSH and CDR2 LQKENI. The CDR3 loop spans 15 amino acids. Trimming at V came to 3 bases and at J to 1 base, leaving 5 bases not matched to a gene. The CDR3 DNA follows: TGTGCCAGCTCACCGTCGACAGGGACGAACACTGAAGCTTTCTTT. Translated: CASSPSTGTNTEAFF. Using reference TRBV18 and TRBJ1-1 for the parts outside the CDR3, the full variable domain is NAGVMQNPRHLVRRRGQEARLRCSPMKGHSHVYWYRQLPEEGLKFMVYLQKENIIDESGMPKERFSAEFPKEGPSILRIQQVVRGDSAAYFCASSPSTGTNTEAFFGQGTRLTVV.

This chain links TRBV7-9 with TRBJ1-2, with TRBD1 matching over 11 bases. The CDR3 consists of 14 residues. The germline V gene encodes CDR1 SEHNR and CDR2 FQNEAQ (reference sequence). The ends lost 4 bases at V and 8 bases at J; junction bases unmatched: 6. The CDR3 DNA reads TGTGCCAGCAGCTGGGGACAGGGGGATGGCGGCTACACCTTC. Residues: CASSWGQGDGGYTF.

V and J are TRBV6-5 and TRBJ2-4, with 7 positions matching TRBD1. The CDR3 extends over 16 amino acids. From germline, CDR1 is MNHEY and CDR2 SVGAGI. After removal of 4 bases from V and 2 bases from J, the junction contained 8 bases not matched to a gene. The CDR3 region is CASSFWDRPTKNIQYF. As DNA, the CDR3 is TGTGCCAGCAGTTTTTGGGACAGACCAACCAAAAACATTCAGTACTTC.

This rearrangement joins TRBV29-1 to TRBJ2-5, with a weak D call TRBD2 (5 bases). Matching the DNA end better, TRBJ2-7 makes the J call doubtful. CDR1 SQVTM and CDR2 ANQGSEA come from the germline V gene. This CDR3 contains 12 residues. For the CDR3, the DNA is TGCAGCGTTCAGTCGGACTTGAGCGAGCAGTACTTC. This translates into CSVQSDLSEQYF.

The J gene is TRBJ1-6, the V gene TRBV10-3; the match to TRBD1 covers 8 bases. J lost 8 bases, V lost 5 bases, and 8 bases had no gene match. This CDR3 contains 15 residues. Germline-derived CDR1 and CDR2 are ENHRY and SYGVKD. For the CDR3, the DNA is TGTGCCATCAGTACGGACAGGGAAATACATTCACCCCTCCACTTT. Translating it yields CAISTDREIHSPLHF.

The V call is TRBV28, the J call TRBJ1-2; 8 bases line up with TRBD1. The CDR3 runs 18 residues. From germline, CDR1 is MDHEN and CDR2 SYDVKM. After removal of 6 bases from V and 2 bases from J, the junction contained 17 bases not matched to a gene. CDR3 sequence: CASSSTKDRVKENYGYTF. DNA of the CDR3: TGTGCCAGCAGCTCAACAAAGGACAGGGTAAAGGAAAACTATGGCTACACCTTC.